One and the same sample provided the 3 T cell receptor beta chains below, sequenced in a study of T cells in Graves' hyperthyroidism and ophthalmopathy. RNA transcripts were the template for amplifying TCR beta CDR3 regions. Initially, a first-round RT-PCR of the TCR CDR3 employed the HTBI primer set. TCRdb reprocessed the multiplex PCR reads with MiXCR, giving one entry per CDR3 protein. The repertoire holds some 510,000 distinct CDR3 sequences, with more than 20% as singletons. Sequencing was done on a sample of blood. The receptors shown here come from a man aged 18 to 30 with Graves' hyperthyroidism.

The chain has TRBV4-2 and TRBJ2-2; 9 nucleotides align to TRBD2. The CDR3 sequence is 17 residues long. Looked up from germline, CDR1 is LGHNA and CDR2 is YNFKEQ. Unmatched junction bases numbered 4, after V lost 2 bases and J lost 0 bases. CDR3 nucleotide sequence: TGTGCCAGCAGCCAAAGACCTAGCGGGGCGAACACCGGGGAGCTGTTTTTT. This translates into CASSQRPSGANTGELFF.

This chain links TRBV7-2 with TRBJ1-1; a possible D gene is TRBD1 (6 bases). Germline V gene data show CDR1 as SGHTA and CDR2 as FQGNSA. V dropped 1 base and J dropped 11 bases, with 14 bases sitting between them. CDR3 length: 13 amino acids. In nucleotides, the CDR3 is TGTGCCAGCAGCTTAGGACAGGCCTATAAGGCTTTCTTT. This codes for CASSLGQAYKAFF.

This chain links TRBV7-8 with TRBJ2-2; D possibly corresponds to TRBD2 (6 bases). The CDR3 has 16 residues. The germline gives CDR1 SGHVS, CDR2 FQNEAQ. V lost 3 bases, J lost 3 bases, and 14 bases lay in between. In nucleotides, the CDR3 is TGTGCCAGCAGCTTGGGAGGTGACTCCTACACCGGGGAGCTGTTTTTT. It encodes CASSLGGDSYTGELFF.